The clone carrying this T cell receptor beta chain was seen more than once but under ten times. Antigen specificity is unknown. These data come from a study of post-analysis software for immune sequencing data. About the study: Disease trajectories encompassed relapsing-remitting, secondary progressive and progressive-relapsing multiple sclerosis. Study-wide findings and caveats: Included in a set of about 5 TRBV segments more frequent in patients than controls were TRBV5-6, TRBV5-1 and TRBV20-1.

Looked up from germline, CDR1 is LGHNA and CDR2 is YNFKEQ. V was cut by 1 base and J by 6 bases, with 10 bases left in between. CDR3 size: 15 residues. Each TCR beta cDNA library carried unique molecular identifiers. Each CDR3 protein gets one entry after TCRdb re-called the PCR reads with MiXCR. The profile shows approximately 360,000 distinct CDR3 sequences, roughly 38% of them singletons. The sequence came from a girl aged 10 to 17 with multiple sclerosis. Material for sequencing was blood. The J gene is TRBJ1-6, the V gene TRBV4-2; D might be TRBD1 (5 bases). The CDR3 spells CASSQGGSINSPLHF. The DNA of the CDR3 is TGTGCCAGCAGCCAAGGGGGCAGTATTAATTCACCCCTCCACTTT.